Listed below are T cell receptor beta chains from one sample, sequenced in a study of CD8+CD57+ T cells in acquired aplastic anemia. TCRdb re-called the reads through MiXCR, storing one row per CDR3 protein. The profile shows roughly 63,000 distinct CDR3 sequences, 54% of them singletons. The sample taken for sequencing was sorted CD4+, CD8+, or CD8+CD57+ T cells (not recorded which) from PBMCs. The receptor set was obtained from a human donor in good health, serving as a control. The CDR3 runs from the conserved cysteine through the conserved F or W. The D gene is left open where the match is weak. Not all rows give a size; the values are once, few, many and, for expanded clones, a class.

clone_size	v_call	d_call	j_call	cdr3_nt	cdr3_aa
NA	TRBV13	NA	TRBJ2-3	TGTGCCACCAGTGCAACGGGGATTGTGGATACGCAGTATTTT	CATSATGIVDTQYF
NA	TRBV7-9	NA	TRBJ1-2	TGTGCCAGCAGCTTAGGGAGAGCTAACTATGGCTACACCTTC	CASSLGRANYGYTF
NA	TRBV10-3	NA	TRBJ1-5	TGTGCCACCACGGACGAAGATTCCGATCAGCCCCAGCATTTT	CATTDEDSDQPQHF
NA	TRBV11-1	NA	TRBJ2-1	TGTGCCAGCAGCTTAGTTAGCTCCGGGAATGAGCAGTTCTTC	CASSLVSSGNEQFF
many	TRBV20-1	NA	TRBJ2-7	TGCAGTGCTAGTTTCGGGCAGCAAGGGCCCTACGAGCAGTACTTC	CSASFGQQGPYEQYF
many	TRBV19	NA	TRBJ1-2	TGTGCCAGTACCCCCCCCGGGGCAAACTATGGCTACACCTTC	CASTPPGANYGYTF
NA	TRBV29-1	TRBD1	TRBJ1-1	TGCAGCGTTGTCAGGCAGGGGGGCACTGAAGCTTTCTTT	CSVVRQGGTEAFF
few	TRBV18	TRBD2	TRBJ2-7	TGTGCCAGCTCACGTTCTCTAGCGGAGGACTCTCAGTACGAGCAGTACTTC	CASSRSLAEDSQYEQYF
once	TRBV2	NA	TRBJ1-5	TGTGCCAGCAGGGTTGCCAGAAAATATTACGAGCATTTT	CASRVARKYYEHF
NA	TRBV4-1	NA	TRBJ1-3	TGCGCCAGCAGCCAAGATTGGAGCTCTGGAAACACCATATATTTT	CASSQDWSSGNTIYF
many	TRBV5-4	TRBD2	TRBJ2-1	TGTGCCAGCCGGGAGGGACCCTCATCCTACAATGAGCAGTTCTTC	CASREGPSSYNEQFF
many	TRBV7-9	NA	TRBJ1-2	TGTGCCAGCAGCTTAGAGGGAGCCAACTATGGCTACACCTTC	CASSLEGANYGYTF
NA	TRBV13	NA	TRBJ2-7	TGTGCCAGCAGCTTATTTATAGCAGGGGAGTCCTACGAGCAGTACTTC	CASSLFIAGESYEQYF
NA	TRBV2	TRBD2	TRBJ2-2	TGTGCCAGCGGGGCTAGCGGAAACACCGGGGAGCTGTTTTTT	CASGASGNTGELFF
once	TRBV7-7	TRBD1	TRBJ2-1	TGTGCCAGCAGCTGTGGACAGGGGGCGCACAATGAGCAGTTCTTC	CASSCGQGAHNEQFF
NA	TRBV11-2	TRBD1	TRBJ1-6	TGTGCCAGCAGCTTATATTCGGGACAGAACAATTCACCCCTCCACTTT	CASSLYSGQNNSPLHF
many	TRBV4-1	NA	TRBJ1-5	TGCGCCAGCAGCCAAGTATCAGGGTACCAGCCCCAGCATTTT	CASSQVSGYQPQHF
NA	TRBV10-3	NA	TRBJ1-2	TGTGCCATCAGTGAGTCGGGACCGATCTATGGCTACACCTTC	CAISESGPIYGYTF
NA	TRBV11-2	NA	TRBJ2-1	TGTGCCAGCAGCTTGAGGACGCCGTCGGACACCTTTGGGCAGTTCTTC	CASSLRTPSDTFGQFF
NA	TRBV20-1	NA	TRBJ1-2	TGCAGTGCTAGAGGAGACACCTCTCGGGGAGGCTACACCTTC	CSARGDTSRGGYTF
NA	TRBV9	NA	TRBJ2-5	TGTGCCAGCACTGTGGGGGTGGGATTTCAAGAGACCCAGTACTTC	CASTVGVGFQETQYF
few	TRBV24-1	NA	TRBJ1-2	TGTGCCACCAGTGAGATAGGGGGATTGAGTGGCTACACCTTC	CATSEIGGLSGYTF
NA	TRBV13	NA	TRBJ2-5	TGTGCCAGCAGCCCACCGGGGGGCTTCGGAGAGACCCAGTACTTC	CASSPPGGFGETQYF
NA	TRBV19	NA	TRBJ1-6	TGTGCCCGTAGTCACAGGACCAATTCACCCCTCCACTTT	CARSHRTNSPLHF
many	TRBV20-1	TRBD2	TRBJ2-5	TGCAGTGCTAGAGATATAGCGGGCAAGCAAGAGACCCAGTACTTC	CSARDIAGKQETQYF
few	TRBV15	NA	TRBJ2-1	TGTGCCACCAGCAGAGACTTGCGGTATGAGCAGTTCTTC	CATSRDLRYEQFF
NA	TRBV20-1	TRBD1	TRBJ2-5	TGCAGTGCTAGAGAAGACAGGGCACAGACCCAGTACTTC	CSAREDRAQTQYF
NA	TRBV24-1	TRBD1	TRBJ2-2	TGTGCCACCAGACCCGGACAGGGGACCACCGGGGAGCTGTTTTTT	CATRPGQGTTGELFF
NA	TRBV10-2	NA	TRBJ1-2	TGCGCCAGCAGTGTCAGGAACTATGGCTACACCTTC	CASSVRNYGYTF
NA	TRBV24-1	NA	TRBJ1-2	TGTGCCACCAGGGCTTCGGGCGGCTACACCTTC	CATRASGGYTF
medium-sized	TRBV10-2	TRBD2	TRBJ2-1	TGCGCCAGCAGTCCACCACTAGCGGGAGGGCCCAATGAGCAGTTCTTC	CASSPPLAGGPNEQFF
NA	TRBV15	TRBD1	TRBJ1-6	TGTGCCACCGGACGGACAGGGTCCAACGATTCACCCCTCCACTTT	CATGRTGSNDSPLHF
NA	TRBV7-2	NA	TRBJ1-1	TGTGCCAGCAGCTTATCCGTACAGCTGAACACTGAAGCTTTCTTT	CASSLSVQLNTEAFF
NA	TRBV10-3	TRBD1	TRBJ1-5	TGTGCCACTTCGGACAGGGGGAATCAGCCCCAGCATTTT	CATSDRGNQPQHF
few	TRBV20-1	TRBD2	TRBJ2-1	TGCAGTGCTGCCCAAGGGACTAGCGGGAGCGATGAGCAGTTCTTC	CSAAQGTSGSDEQFF
many	TRBV7-9	NA	TRBJ2-5	TGTGCCAGCAGCTTTTTTAGCTCCGGGGAGACCCAGTACTTC	CASSFFSSGETQYF
NA	TRBV12-3/TRBV12-4	NA	TRBJ2-7	TGTGCCAGCAGTTCGGACAGTGCCACCTACGAGCAGTACTTC	CASSSDSATYEQYF
many	TRBV7-2	NA	TRBJ1-2	TGTGCCAGCAGCTTAACGACAGGCGGCTACACCTTC	CASSLTTGGYTF
NA	TRBV10-3	NA	TRBJ1-4	TGTGCCATCAGTGTGGGGGGGGCCGCTAATGAAAAACTGTTTTTT	CAISVGGAANEKLFF
once	TRBV2	NA	TRBJ2-7	TGTGCCAGCAGTGAAAATCCCTGGAGATTTCAGTACTTC	CASSENPWRFQYF
NA	TRBV19	NA	TRBJ2-3	TGTGCCAGTAGGAGAAGCCAAACCACAGATACGCAGTATTTT	CASRRSQTTDTQYF
NA	TRBV11-1	TRBD1	TRBJ2-7	TGTGCCAGCAGCTCCGAACCGGGACAGGGCTCTCACGAGCAGTACTTC	CASSSEPGQGSHEQYF
NA	TRBV9	NA	TRBJ2-3	TGTGCCAGCAGCTTAGGGGGGGCCACGTCAGATACGCAGTATTTT	CASSLGGATSDTQYF
many	TRBV19	NA	TRBJ1-4	TGTGCCAGTAGTCCGGGAGCTAATGAAAAACTGTTTTTT	CASSPGANEKLFF
few	TRBV2	TRBD1	TRBJ2-7	TGTGCCACCTCGGGGGACAGGGGGGAGAGCTCCTACGAGCAGTACTTC	CATSGDRGESSYEQYF
many	TRBV2	NA	TRBJ2-7	TGTGCCAGCAGTGATTTTGTGGTGGGGAACTCCTACGAGCAGTACTTC	CASSDFVVGNSYEQYF
once	TRBV7-9	NA	TRBJ1-1	TGTGCCAGCAGCTTAGCGTCTGGAGGGGCTTTCTTT	CASSLASGGAFF
NA	TRBV19	NA	TRBJ2-7	TGTGCCAGTAGGGGACGGGGTAGCTACGAGCAGTACTTC	CASRGRGSYEQYF
NA	TRBV10-3	NA	TRBJ2-7	TGTGCCATCAGTGTGGGGGACAACCCCGGGGCACGGGAGCAGTACTTC	CAISVGDNPGAREQYF
once	TRBV25-1	NA	TRBJ2-7	TGTGCCAGCAGTTCGGGGTTTCTATCCTACGAGCAGTACTTC	CASSSGFLSYEQYF
NA	TRBV15	NA	TRBJ2-7	TGTGCCACCAGCAGAGATGGCATCCCCTACGAGCAGTACTTC	CATSRDGIPYEQYF
many	TRBV12-3/TRBV12-4	NA	TRBJ1-1	TGTGCCAGCAGGCAGACAGTTCGCACTGAAGCTTTCTTT	CASRQTVRTEAFF